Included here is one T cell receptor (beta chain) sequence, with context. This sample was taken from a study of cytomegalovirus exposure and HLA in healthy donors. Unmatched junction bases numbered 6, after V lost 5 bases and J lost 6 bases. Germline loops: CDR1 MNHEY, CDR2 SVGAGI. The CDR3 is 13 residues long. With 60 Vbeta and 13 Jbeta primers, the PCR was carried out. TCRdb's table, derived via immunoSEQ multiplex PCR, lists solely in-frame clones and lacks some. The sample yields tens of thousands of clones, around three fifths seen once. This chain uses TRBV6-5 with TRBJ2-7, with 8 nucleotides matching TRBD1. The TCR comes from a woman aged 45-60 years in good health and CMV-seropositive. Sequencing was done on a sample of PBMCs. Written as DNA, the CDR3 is TGTGCCAGCAGTGGAGGGACAGGCGGCGAGCAGTACTTC. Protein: CASSGGTGGEQYF.